Listed below are T cell receptor beta chains from one sample, sequenced in a study of human T cells and chemical hapten exposure. TCRdb re-called the RACE reads with MiXCR, one entry per CDR3 protein. The table shows roughly 120,000 distinct CDR3 sequences, with 9.2% occurring only once. Source: whole blood, taken in connection with sensitization to the hapten diphenylcyclopropenone (DPC). The receptors were sampled from a woman in her forties with alopecia areata. Some clones in this sample may be carry-over from other donors' samples. CDR3s include the opening cysteine and the closing phenylalanine or tryptophan. D genes are given only for firm matches. The listing skips clone size in some rows; elsewhere it reads once, few, many or a size class.

>many|TRBD1|TRBJ2-7|TRBV6-5
CASSYGGTGANEQYF
TGTGCCAGCAGTTACGGAGGGACAGGGGCGAACGAGCAGTACTTC
>.|.|TRBJ1-1|TRBV5-1
CASSLTDNTEAFF
TGCGCCAGCAGCTTGACAGATAACACTGAAGCTTTCTTT
>.|.|TRBJ2-3|TRBV29-1
CSVDSGADVDTQYF
TGCAGCGTTGATTCCGGGGCAGATGTGGATACGCAGTATTTT
>many|.|TRBJ1-1|TRBV7-8
CASSQTMGNTEAFF
TGTGCCAGCAGCCAGACTATGGGGAACACTGAAGCTTTCTTT
>many|.|TRBJ2-1|TRBV19
CASSIVGGLDKGANEQFF
TGTGCCAGTAGTATAGTTGGCGGACTCGACAAAGGAGCCAATGAGCAGTTCTTC
>few|TRBD1|TRBJ1-1|TRBV6-2/TRBV6-3
CASSGQGRSTEAFF
TGTGCCAGCAGCGGACAGGGTCGATCCACTGAAGCTTTCTTT
>.|.|TRBJ2-3|TRBV7-8
CATTRPGGLAQYF
TGTGCCACCACAAGGCCCGGGGGCTTAGCGCAGTATTTT
>.|.|TRBJ2-1|TRBV19
CASSPMQAYNEQFF
TGTGCCAGTAGTCCAATGCAGGCTTACAATGAGCAGTTCTTC
>.|.|TRBJ2-5|TRBV29-1
CSVEDLRAGAQETQYF
TGCAGCGTTGAAGATCTCAGGGCAGGGGCCCAAGAGACCCAGTACTTC
>many|TRBD1|TRBJ1-6|TRBV5-1
CASSLEGARGSPLHF
TGCGCCAGCAGCTTGGAGGGGGCGAGGGGTTCACCCCTCCACTTT
>few|.|TRBJ1-5|TRBV20-1
CSARGGQLVQPQHF
TGCAGTGCTAGGGGAGGACAATTAGTTCAGCCCCAGCATTTT
>many|TRBD2|TRBJ2-1|TRBV7-2
CASSPAGLEFDEQFF
TGTGCCAGCAGCCCAGCGGGACTAGAGTTTGATGAGCAGTTCTTC
>many|TRBD1|TRBJ2-7|TRBV7-9
CASSLYTGAPYEQYF
TGTGCCAGCAGCTTATACACAGGGGCGCCCTACGAGCAGTACTTC
>few|.|TRBJ1-5|TRBV3-1
CASSQGGRWNQPQHF
TGTGCCAGCAGCCAAGGGGGTCGTTGGAATCAGCCCCAGCATTTT
>.|TRBD1|TRBJ1-2|TRBV7-2
CASSSNGQGALDGYTF
TGTGCCAGCAGCTCGAACGGACAGGGGGCGTTGGATGGCTACACCTTC
>many|.|TRBJ1-6|TRBV6-2/TRBV6-3
CASSIRTENSPLHF
TGTGCCAGCAGTATCCGGACTGAAAATTCACCCCTCCACTTT
>few|.|TRBJ2-7|TRBV7-8
CASSLVWTEYSPSSYEQYF
TGTGCCAGCAGCTTAGTTTGGACGGAATACAGTCCAAGCTCCTACGAGCAGTACTTC
>many|TRBD1|TRBJ1-6|TRBV27
CASSSGQGSSPGSPLHF
TGTGCCAGCAGTTCGGGACAGGGCAGTTCTCCCGGGTCACCCCTCCACTTT
>many|.|TRBJ1-2|TRBV6-6
CASSYSWSRGDGYTF
TGTGCCAGCAGTTACTCGTGGTCCAGGGGAGATGGCTACACCTTC
>few|.|TRBJ2-5|TRBV7-2
CASSLVGSGATSETQYF
TGTGCCAGCAGCTTAGTCGGGTCGGGGGCGACCTCAGAGACCCAGTACTTC
>many|.|TRBJ2-7|TRBV5-1
CASSLETVYEQYF
TGCGCCAGCAGCTTGGAGACAGTCTACGAGCAGTACTTC
>many|TRBD2|TRBJ2-3|TRBV5-1
CASAGLAGVDTQYF
TGCGCCAGCGCTGGACTAGCGGGGGTAGATACGCAGTATTTT
>many|.|TRBJ2-1|TRBV7-8
CASSSIGTGYNEQFF
TGTGCCAGCAGCTCGATCGGGACTGGTTACAATGAGCAGTTCTTC
>few|TRBD1|TRBJ1-1|TRBV6-5
CASSPNRQGLRAFF
TGTGCCAGCAGTCCCAATCGACAGGGACTTCGAGCTTTCTTT
>many|TRBD2|TRBJ2-1|TRBV9
CASSVEVGAGVVNEQFF
TGTGCCAGCAGCGTAGAGGTAGGAGCGGGGGTAGTAAATGAGCAGTTCTTC
>.|.|TRBJ1-6|TRBV20-1
CSARAPGRNNSPLHF
TGCAGTGCTAGAGCCCCGGGACGGAATAATTCACCCCTCCACTTT
>many|TRBD1|TRBJ2-5|TRBV20-1
CSARGTGGLKTQYF
TGCAGTGCCAGAGGGACAGGGGGTTTGAAGACCCAGTACTTC
>.|.|TRBJ1-6|TRBV2
CASSDLGEGNSPLHF
TGTGCCAGCAGCGATTTGGGGGAAGGTAATTCACCCCTCCACTTT
>.|TRBD1|TRBJ1-1|TRBV4-2
CASSQPGQGSTEAFF
TGTGCCAGCAGCCAACCGGGACAGGGTAGCACTGAAGCTTTCTTT
>many|TRBD1|TRBJ2-7|TRBV18
CASSPGQGFSYEQYF
TGTGCCAGCTCACCCGGACAGGGCTTCTCCTACGAGCAGTACTTC
>many|.|TRBJ2-1|TRBV10-2
CASGGDTRPIYNEQFF
TGCGCCAGCGGTGGCGACACCCGCCCGATCTACAATGAGCAGTTCTTC
>few|.|TRBJ1-2|TRBV5-1
CASSLLAALPGDGYTF
TGCGCCAGCAGCTTATTGGCCGCGCTCCCAGGGGATGGCTACACCTTC
>many|.|TRBJ2-3|TRBV10-2
CASSEHRLSADTQYF
TGCGCCAGCAGTGAGCATAGATTGTCGGCAGATACGCAGTATTTT
>many|.|TRBJ2-2|TRBV6-2/TRBV6-3
CATRPGAWTGELFF
TGTGCCACCCGACCGGGGGCCTGGACCGGGGAGCTGTTTTTT
>.|.|TRBJ2-2|TRBV11-2
CASSYATVFTGELFF
TGTGCCAGCAGCTACGCGACAGTTTTCACCGGGGAGCTGTTTTTT
>.|TRBD2|TRBJ2-2|TRBV7-2
CASSLASGGTTGELFF
TGTGCCAGCAGCTTGGCTAGCGGGGGGACCACCGGGGAGCTGTTTTTT
>.|.|TRBJ2-2|TRBV30
CAWRGLTNTGELFF
TGTGCCTGGAGGGGTCTGACGAACACCGGGGAGCTGTTTTTT
>many|TRBD1|TRBJ2-1|TRBV16
CASSQGDRGFF
TGTGCCAGCAGCCAGGGGGACAGGGGATTCTTC
>.|.|TRBJ2-3|TRBV10-3
CAINPGGLSTDTQYF
TGTGCCATCAATCCGGGGGGCCTTAGCACAGATACGCAGTATTTT
>many|.|TRBJ2-1|TRBV5-5
CASSPGLIPHEQFF
TGTGCCAGCAGCCCTGGTTTAATTCCCCATGAGCAGTTCTTC
>.|TRBD1|TRBJ2-1|TRBV6-2/TRBV6-3
CASSQGQGALNEQFF
TGTGCCAGCAGTCAGGGACAGGGGGCGCTTAATGAGCAGTTCTTC
>many|.|TRBJ1-4|TRBV7-9
CASSQPTGATNEKLFF
TGTGCCAGCAGCCAACCGACAGGTGCAACTAATGAAAAACTGTTTTTT